These 26 T cell receptor beta chains share one sample of origin, sequenced in a study of molecular identifiers for immune sequencing clone quantification. A single record per CDR3 protein comes from TCRdb applying MiXCR to the PCR reads. The data show about 40,000 distinct CDR3 sequences, around 20% seen once. Sequences were obtained from naive CD8+ T cells from blood, with Jurkat cell RNA spiked in. Subset of the sample: FACS-sorted CD8+CD4-CCR7+CD45RA+ naive T cells. The receptors were sampled from a human donor in good health. Some libraries in this study had Jurkat cell RNA spiked in.

This clonotype has ten or more counts. The chain carries TRBV12-3 or TRBV12-4 and TRBJ2-2, with 8 bases matching TRBD1. After removal of 4 bases from V and 4 bases from J, the junction contained 5 bases not matched to a gene. The CDR3 is 15 amino acids. CDR3 nucleotides: TGTGCCAGCAGTTATGAGACAGGGGTCACCGGGGAGCTGTTTTTT. This sequence encodes CASSYETGVTGELFF.

This clonotype was recorded many times. The chain recombines TRBV9 with TRBJ2-7, with 9 bases fitting TRBD1. After removal of 3 bases from V and 3 bases from J, the junction contained 7 bases not matched to a gene. CDR3 size: 15 residues. The germline V gene has CDR1 SGDLS and CDR2 YYNGEE. The CDR3 reads CASSGAGTGNYEQYF. In DNA form, the CDR3 reads TGTGCCAGCAGCGGGGCCGGGACAGGGAACTACGAGCAGTACTTC.

Of note for this clonotype: Just one base apart from a much larger clone, this may be a read error. This chain links TRBV7-9 with TRBJ1-2; 9 bases line up with TRBD1. This CDR3 contains 12 residues. From germline, CDR1 is SEHNR and CDR2 FQNEAQ (reference sequence). CDR3 DNA sequence: TGTGCCAGCTCAAACAGGGGGCCTGGCCACACCTTC. It encodes CASSNRGPGHTF.

This clonotype appeared many times. The V call is TRBV6-5, the J call TRBJ2-3; weak D call: TRBD2 (6 bases). This CDR3 has 15 residues. V lost 6 bases, J lost 4 bases, and 17 bases lay in between. Germline-derived CDR1 and CDR2 are MNHEY and SVGAGI. DNA of the CDR3: TGTGCCAGCAGGGAGGGGCCTGGCAGCCCAGATACGCAGTATTTT. This codes for CASREGPGSPDTQYF.

The sample holds many counts of this clonotype. The rearrangement links TRBV28 to TRBJ2-2, with TRBD2 identical over 8 bases. V gave up 4 bases and J gave up 1 base; unmatched junction bases: 5. Germline CDR1 is MDHEN and CDR2 is SYDVKM. The CDR3 is made up of 16 amino acids. DNA for the CDR3: TGTGCCAGCAGTTCGCTAGCGGGCCTGAACACCGGGGAGCTGTTTTTT. Its protein product is CASSSLAGLNTGELFF. The variable domain in full, completed from reference TRBV28 and TRBJ2-2, reads DVKVTQSSRYLVKRTGEKVFLECVQDMDHENMFWYRQDPGLGLRLIYFSYDVKMKEKGDIPEGYSVSREKKERFSLILESASTNQTSMYLCASSSLAGLNTGELFFGEGSRLTVL.

This clonotype was seen at least ten times. The chain has TRBV15 and TRBJ2-1, with D possibly matching TRBD1 (6 bases). The CDR3 sequence is 12 residues long. In germline, CDR1 is LNHNV, CDR2 YYDKDF (reference sequence). Trimming stripped 6 bases from V and 4 bases from J, with 7 bases between. This chain's CDR3 is CATRTGYNEQFF. The CDR3 DNA follows: TGTGCCACCAGGACAGGTTACAATGAGCAGTTCTTC. The full variable domain, in which reference TRBV15 and TRBJ2-1 provide the parts outside the CDR3, is DAMVIQNPRYQVTQFGKPVTLSCSQTLNHNVMYWYQQKSSQAPKLLFHYYDKDFNNEADTPDNFQSRRPNTSFCFLDIRSPGLGDTAMYLCATRTGYNEQFFGPGTRLTVL.

This chain uses TRBV4-3 with TRBJ2-1; 8 bases align to TRBD1. This CDR3 region has 15 residues. CDR1 and CDR2 (germline): LGHNA, YSLEER. The V segment lost 8 bases and the J segment 4 bases; nucleotides outside the gene matches: 10. CDR3 nucleotide sequence: TGCGCCAGCTCCTCAGAGGGACAGGCGTACAATGAGCAGTTCTTC. This gives the protein CASSSEGQAYNEQFF.

This clonotype showed up many times. The DNA of the CDR3 is TGCGCCAGCAGTCATTATACCCCTGGGACTAGCGGGACGATCTCCTACGAGCAGTACTTC. Amino acid sequence: CASSHYTPGTSGTISYEQYF. The J gene is TRBJ2-7, the V gene TRBV23-1; 13 bases map to TRBD2. TRBV23-1 is flagged as an ORF with uncertain function. V lost 3 bases, J lost 0 bases, and 14 bases stayed unmatched. There are 20 residues in the CDR3.

There are many counts of this clonotype. The chain couples TRBV4-3 to TRBJ1-1, with TRBD1 as a possible D gene (5 bases). Germline CDR1 reads LGHNA; CDR2 reads YSLEER. The CDR3 loop spans 15 amino acids. V was clipped by 0 bases and J by 7 bases, with 15 bases between them. CDR3 nucleotide sequence: TGCGCCAGCAGCCAAGATTCGGGGGTCTACAGTGAAGCTTTCTTT. This encodes CASSQDSGVYSEAFF.

This clonotype was observed many times. The chain's CDR3 is CSVWAGGKNTGELFF. The CDR3 DNA follows: TGCAGCGTTTGGGCAGGGGGGAAAAACACCGGGGAGCTGTTTTTT. The chain carries TRBV29-1 and TRBJ2-2; weak D call: TRBD1 (7 bases). Germline CDR1 is SQVTM and CDR2 is ANQGSEA. With 5 bases removed from V and 2 bases from J, the gap between germline ends came to 15 bases. The CDR3 totals 15 residues.

At least ten counts were recorded for this clonotype. V and J are TRBV5-1 and TRBJ2-1; tentatively, D is TRBD1 or TRBD2 (5 bases each). Trimming removed 0 bases from V and 6 bases from J, with 16 bases in between. Per germline, CDR1 SGHRS and CDR2 YFSETQ. This CDR3 is built from 16 residues. The CDR3 DNA reads as TGCGCCAGCAGCTTGGGGTGGGGACCTAGCCGCAATGAGCAGTTCTTC. It translates to CASSLGWGPSRNEQFF.

This clonotype was seen more than once but under ten times. The chain has TRBV5-1 and TRBJ2-1, with a tentative D call TRBD2 (5 bases). CDR3 size: 14 residues. The germline V and J ends were trimmed by 4 bases and 2 bases, with 10 bases remaining between them. From germline, CDR1 is SGHRS and CDR2 YFSETQ. CDR3 loop: CASSRTPAYNEQFF. CDR3 DNA sequence: TGCGCCAGCAGCCGGACTCCCGCCTACAATGAGCAGTTCTTC. The complete variable domain, with remaining parts taken from reference TRBV5-1 and TRBJ2-1, reads KAGVTQTPRYLIKTRGQQVTLSCSPISGHRSVSWYQQTPGQGLQFLFEYFSETQRNKGNFPGRFSGRQFSNSRSEMNVSTLELGDSALYLCASSRTPAYNEQFFGPGTRLTVL.

This clonotype was observed at least ten times. The chain recombines TRBV9 with TRBJ2-5, with 9 positions matching TRBD1. The CDR3 covers 15 residues. Germline CDR1 and CDR2: SGDLS and YYNGEE. Unmatched junction bases numbered 5, after V lost 3 bases and J lost 2 bases. CDR3 loop: CASSASGTGQETQYF. In nucleotides, the CDR3 is TGTGCCAGCAGCGCCTCCGGGACAGGGCAAGAGACCCAGTACTTC.

At least ten counts were recorded for this clonotype. V and J are TRBV12-3 or TRBV12-4 and TRBJ1-1, with TRBD1 matching over 7 bases. The V gene end was trimmed by 3 bases and the J gene end by 1 base; junction bases not matched to a gene: 5. The CDR3 runs to 15 residues. The CDR3 region has the DNA TGTGCCAGCAGTTTTCTCTGGACAGGGAACACTGAAGCTTTCTTT. This encodes CASSFLWTGNTEAFF.

This clonotype was seen repeatedly, ten times or more. J is TRBJ1-2 and V is TRBV7-2, with D tentatively TRBD1 (6 bases). The CDR3 totals 13 residues. Trimming took off 6 bases at V and 10 bases at J, with 18 bases between the two ends. In germline, CDR1 is SGHTA, CDR2 FQGNSA. CDR3 region: CASSQAAGHLYTF. In nucleotides, the CDR3 is TGTGCCAGCAGTCAAGCGGCGGGACACCTCTACACCTTC.

In this sample, this clonotype turned up once. The genes are TRBV2 and TRBJ2-2; D remains ambiguous. From germline, CDR1 is SNHLY and CDR2 FYNNEI. The CDR3 contains 12 residues. The V gene lost 5 bases and the J gene lost 5 bases, with 6 bases spanning the gap. The CDR3 here is CASSLRTGELFF. The CDR3 region has the DNA TGTGCCAGCAGTTTGAGAACCGGGGAGCTGTTTTTT.

At least ten counts were recorded for this clonotype. The chain links TRBV7-6 to TRBJ2-1; D gene unclear. The length of the CDR3 is 11 residues. Germline CDR1 is SGHVS and CDR2 is FNYEAQ. Trimming took off 3 bases at V and 8 bases at J, with 5 bases between the two ends. The CDR3 DNA reads TGTGCCAGCAGCTTTCGGGATGAGCAGTTCTTC. Residues: CASSFRDEQFF. Complete variable domain (other parts from reference TRBV7-6 and TRBJ2-1): GAGVSQSPRYKVTKRGQDVALRCDPISGHVSLYWYRQALGQGPEFLTYFNYEAQQDKSGLPNDRFSAERPEGSISTLTIQRTEQRDSAMYRCASSFRDEQFFGPGTRLTVL.

The chain uses TRBV6-6 and TRBJ1-1; D not resolved. This CDR3 is 13 amino acids long. With 7 bases removed from V and 2 bases from J, the gap between germline ends came to 11 bases. CDR1 is MNHNY and CDR2 is SVGAGI in the germline V gene (reference sequence). CDR3 sequence (DNA): TGTGCCAGCACCGGCAGCGCTAACACTGAAGCTTTCTTT. Protein: CASTGSANTEAFF.

This clonotype has a count of ten or more. The chain uses TRBV12-3 or TRBV12-4 and TRBJ1-2; D perhaps matches TRBD1 (6 bases). The V end lost 6 bases, the J end lost 5 bases, and 13 bases lay between the germline ends. This CDR3 is built from 13 residues. This CDR3 is CASSQGQRYGYTF. The CDR3 DNA sequence: TGTGCCAGCAGCCAAGGACAGCGATATGGCTACACCTTC.

This clonotype turned up a few times. The rearrangement uses TRBV11-3 and TRBJ2-2, with 9 positions matching TRBD2. The V segment lost 5 bases and the J segment 3 bases; nucleotides outside the gene matches: 10. This CDR3 has 17 amino acids. Germline V gives CDR1 SGHNT, CDR2 YENEEA. In DNA form, the CDR3 reads TGTGCCAGCAGCAGCCCCGGGTTAGCGGGAGACACCGGGGAGCTGTTTTTT. Protein product: CASSSPGLAGDTGELFF.

The sample holds many counts of this clonotype. J is TRBJ2-3 and V is TRBV4-3, with D possibly matching TRBD2 (5 bases). V lost 0 bases and J lost 9, with 16 bases in between. Per germline, CDR1 LGHNA and CDR2 YSLEER. The CDR3 totals 15 residues. CDR3: CASSQDPGETGTQYF. The CDR3 DNA reads TGCGCCAGCAGCCAAGATCCAGGAGAAACGGGGACGCAGTATTTT.

Comment on this clonotype: A much larger clone lies a single base off, so this may be a read error. The CDR3 loop reads CASSEAGTSSYERYF. The DNA for the CDR3 is TGTGCCAGCAGTGAAGCCGGGACAAGCTCCTACGAGCGGTACTTC. The chain combines TRBV2 with TRBJ2-7, with D maybe TRBD1 (6 bases). This CDR3 is built from 15 residues. Germline CDR1 SNHLY, CDR2 FYNNEI.

The table lists this clonotype with a few counts. The chain combines TRBV14 with TRBJ1-4; no clear D. V gave up 2 bases and J gave up 5 bases, with 9 bases separating them. There are 14 residues in the CDR3. Germline-derived CDR1 and CDR2 are SGHDN and FVKESK. In DNA form, the CDR3 reads TGTGCCAGCAGCCAATGGGTTGGGAATGAAAAACTGTTTTTT. Translated, it gives CASSQWVGNEKLFF. The full variable domain, rest sourced from reference TRBV14 and TRBJ1-4, is EAGVTQFPSHSVIEKGQTVTLRCDPISGHDNLYWYRRVMGKEIKFLLHFVKESKQDESGMPNNRFLAERTGGTYSTLKVQPAELEDSGVYFCASSQWVGNEKLFFGSGTQLSVL.

The chain uses TRBV19 and TRBJ2-1; D is uncertain. Trimming removed 3 bases from V and 6 bases from J, with 3 bases in between. The germline gives CDR1 LNHDA, CDR2 SQIVND (reference sequence). The CDR3 runs to 11 residues. Here the CDR3 DNA reads TGTGCCAGTAGTATCGCCAATGAGCAGTTCTTC. Translation: CASSIANEQFF.

Many counts were recorded for this clonotype. The V gene is TRBV29-1, the J gene TRBJ2-7; D is undetermined. Per the germline V gene, CDR1 is SQVTM and CDR2 is ANQGSEA. Trimming left V 1 base short and J 2 bases short, with 9 bases between. CDR3 length: 13 amino acids. For the CDR3, the DNA is TGCAGCGTTGAAGGGCAGCGCCCCTACGAGCAGTACTTC. Amino acid sequence: CSVEGQRPYEQYF.

For the CDR3, the DNA is TGCGCCAGCAGTCAATCGCGGCAGGGGGGCTGGGGCGGTGAAGCTTTCTTT. Translating gives CASSQSRQGGWGGEAFF. J is TRBJ1-1 and V is TRBV23-1, with TRBD1 matching 7 bases. TRBV23-1 is labeled an ORF, and its function is uncertain. V was clipped by 0 bases and J by 7 bases; unmatched bases: 14. The CDR3 length is 17 residues.